This T cell receptor beta chain was captured in a study of OX40 agonist ivuxolimab in advanced cancers. V shed 5 bases and J shed 6 bases, with 13 bases lying between them. From germline, CDR1 is SGHTA and CDR2 FQGNSA. CDR3 length equals 14 residues. The table came from immunoSEQ multiplex PCR; TCRdb's copy has only in-frame clones and leaves some out. Of 100,000 or so clones listed, 90% were seen once; the top ten hold 0.31%. The TCR sequence derives from an adult with an advanced solid tumor such as melanoma, head and neck, liver or kidney cancer. The chain has TRBV7-2 and TRBJ2-2; a weak D match, TRBD2 (5 bases). The sample here was CD4+ or CD8+ T cells sorted from blood, taken in a trial of the OX40 agonist ivuxolimab. The CDR3 spells CASSPRGTAGELFF. DNA for the CDR3: TGTGCCAGCAGCCCCCGGGGTACGGCCGGGGAGCTGTTTTTT. The full variable domain, completed using reference TRBV7-2 and TRBJ2-2, is GAGVSQSPSNKVTEKGKDVELRCDPISGHTALYWYRQSLGQGLEFLIYFQGNSAPDKSGLPSDRFSAERTGGSVSTLTIQRTQQEDSAVYLCASSPRGTAGELFFGEGSRLTVL.